These 3 T cell receptor beta chains originate from one sample sequenced in a study of shared clonotypes between healthy human individuals (dated by TCRdb to the early 2020s). Libraries were prepared through the immunoSEQ multiplex PCR assay. TCRdb carries this immuneACCESS record with in-frame sequences only. Its versions omit some clonotypes, under half of them owing to an unresolved V gene in the studies checked, with the rest unexplained. For this sample there are about 870,000 clones; about 92% appear just once. The ten top clones hold 24% of the sample. CD8 naive samples consisted of CD45RO-negative cells that were positively selected for CCR7, yielding a CD45RA+CCR7+ population without TemRA cells. Sequenced input: naive CD8+ T cells sorted from blood. Per the publication, the cell subset or site label means: CD45RA+CCR7+. The receptors originated from a man aged 25 to 45 in good health.

This rearrangement joins TRBV11-3 to TRBJ1-4; D gene unclear. Trimming took off 2 bases at V and 8 bases at J, with 24 bases between the two ends. The CDR3 runs 18 residues. Germline V gene data show CDR1 as SGHNT and CDR2 as YENEEA. CDR3 protein: CASSLMAPVIRPVEKLFF. For the CDR3, the DNA is TGTGCCAGCAGCTTAATGGCTCCTGTTATTCGGCCGGTCGAAAAACTGTTTTTT.

The chain carries TRBV7-9 and TRBJ2-7, with D perhaps TRBD1 (7 bases). This CDR3 has 15 amino acids. Deletions cut 5 bases from V and 4 bases from J, with 18 bases between. Germline values: CDR1 SEHNR, CDR2 FQNEAQ (reference sequence). The CDR3 sequence: CASSIAGRGDYEQYF. In DNA, the CDR3 is TGTGCCAGCAGCATCGCGGGCAGGGGGGATTACGAGCAGTACTTC. Full variable domain (outside the CDR3, taken from reference TRBV7-9 and TRBJ2-7): DTGVSQNPRHKITKRGQNVTFRCDPISEHNRLYWYRQTLGQGPEFLTYFQNEAQLEKSRLLSDRFSAERPKGSFSTLEIQRTEQGDSAMYLCASSIAGRGDYEQYFGPGTRLTVT.

This clone was detected a few times. Different DNA sequences within this sample yield the same CDR3. The rearrangement uses TRBV27 and TRBJ2-3, with 12 bases matching TRBD2. Germline CDR1 reads MNHEY; CDR2 reads SMNVEV (reference sequence). The CDR3 is 14 residues long. Germline trimming cut 6 bases from V and 3 bases from J; bases unmatched to any gene: 1. CDR3 loop: CASRLAGGTDTQYF. The CDR3 DNA is TGTGCCAGCAGACTAGCGGGAGGTACAGATACGCAGTATTTT.